These 30 T cell receptor beta chains share one sample of origin, sequenced in a study of T cells in Graves' hyperthyroidism and ophthalmopathy. The TCR beta CDR3 regions underwent amplification using RNA transcripts as the source. TCR CDR3 regions were first amplified by RT-PCR with HTBI primers. TCRdb called the multiplex PCR reads again in MiXCR, with one record for every CDR3 protein. The sample holds about 480,000 distinct CDR3 sequences, approximately 15% seen once. The sample consisted of blood. The receptors stem from a woman under 30 with Graves' hyperthyroidism.

This clonotype was counted at least ten times. This chain joins TRBV27 and TRBJ1-2; weak D call: TRBD1 (6 bases). CDR1 is MNHEY and CDR2 is SMNVEV in the germline V gene (reference sequence). With 5 bases removed from V and 0 bases from J, the gap between germline ends came to 10 bases. The CDR3 is made up of 14 amino acids. The CDR3 protein is CASSKTGANYGYTF. DNA of the CDR3: TGTGCCAGCAGTAAGACAGGAGCTAACTATGGCTACACCTTC.

The chain has TRBV29-1 and TRBJ2-1, with TRBD1 identical over 7 bases. CDR1 is SQVTM, CDR2 ANQGSEA, per germline. This CDR3 has 11 amino acids. Germline trimming cut 7 bases from V and 8 bases from J; bases unmatched to any gene: 5. The CDR3 region is CSAYRGYEQFF. The CDR3 region has the DNA TGCAGCGCTTACAGGGGCTATGAGCAGTTCTTC.

This clonotype was recorded many times. This chain links TRBV6-1 with TRBJ2-1, with 11 bases that match TRBD2. The length of the CDR3 is 14 residues. Germline values: CDR1 MNHNS, CDR2 SASEGT. With 7 bases clipped from V and 5 bases from J, the junction kept 4 bases outside the gene matches. The CDR3 DNA reads as TGTGCCAGCAAAACGGGACTAGCGGACAATGAGCAGTTCTTC. It translates to CASKTGLADNEQFF.

This clonotype came up many times. The V gene is TRBV6-1, the J gene TRBJ2-7, with TRBD2 identical over 8 bases. The CDR3 contains 14 residues. From germline, CDR1 is MNHNS and CDR2 SASEGT. Trimming removed 5 bases from V and 7 bases from J; junction bases left unmatched: 10. In DNA form, the CDR3 reads TGTGCCAGCAGTACAAGCGGGAGTGGCGGGGAGCAGTACGTC. Its translation: CASSTSGSGGEQYV.

This clonotype was detected many times. V gene TRBV11-2 combines with J gene TRBJ1-1; D possibly corresponds to TRBD1 (5 bases). The CDR3 is 15 residues long. Germline values: CDR1 SGHAT, CDR2 FQNNGV. The ends were cut back, 3 bases at V and 11 bases at J, with 22 bases in the middle. The CDR3 reads CASSLGGRGGWGAFF. CDR3 DNA: TGTGCCAGCAGCTTGGGCGGTAGGGGAGGTTGGGGCGCTTTCTTT.

This chain uses TRBV19 with TRBJ1-2, with 11 nucleotides matching TRBD1. The J segment lost 6 bases and the V segment lost 7 bases, leaving 7 bases of the junction unmatched. This CDR3 has 14 residues. In germline, CDR1 is LNHDA, CDR2 SQIVND (reference sequence). The CDR3 DNA reads TGTGCCAGTATCGACGCGGGACAGGGGGATGGCTACACCTTC. Its translation is CASIDAGQGDGYTF. Together with reference TRBV19 and TRBJ1-2, the CDR3 gives the full variable domain: DGGITQSPKYLFRKEGQNVTLSCEQNLNHDAMYWYRQDPGQGLRLIYYSQIVNDFQKGDIAEGYSVSREKKESFPLTVTSAQKNPTAFYLCASIDAGQGDGYTFGSGTRLTVV.

This clonotype was detected many times. V gene TRBV10-3 combines with J gene TRBJ2-1; 10 bases line up with TRBD2. From germline, CDR1 is ENHRY and CDR2 SYGVKD. The V and J ends lost 6 bases and 7 bases, in that order; junction bases with no gene match: 6. This CDR3 has 14 residues. The CDR3 is CAISWTSGSNEQFF. For the CDR3, the DNA is TGTGCCATCAGCTGGACTAGCGGCTCTAATGAGCAGTTCTTC.

This clonotype was found many times. As DNA, the CDR3 is TGTGCCACCAGCAGCGGTAGCGGGAGCGAGGAGACCCAGTACTTC. Translated, it gives CATSSGSGSEETQYF. The V gene is TRBV15, the J gene TRBJ2-5; TRBD2 matches 9 bases. Germline CDR1 reads LNHNV; CDR2 reads YYDKDF (reference sequence). The V segment lost 3 bases and the J segment 5 bases; nucleotides outside the gene matches: 7. The CDR3 spans 15 residues.

This clonotype was seen at least ten times. The rearrangement joins TRBV3-1 to TRBJ2-7; D gene ambiguous. The CDR3 has 14 amino acids. V lost 8 bases, J lost 3 bases, and 17 bases lay in between. In germline, CDR1 is LGHDT, CDR2 YNNKEL (reference sequence). CDR3 protein: CASLGSTGGYEQYF. CDR3 in DNA: TGTGCCAGCCTCGGATCAACCGGCGGCTACGAGCAGTACTTC.

This clonotype appeared many times. The V gene is TRBV12-3 or TRBV12-4, the J gene TRBJ2-3; D is possibly TRBD1 (6 bases). The CDR3 has 13 amino acids. With 3 bases removed from V and 5 bases from J, the gap between germline ends came to 9 bases. The CDR3 region is CASSLGAGDTQYF. The CDR3 nucleotides are TGTGCCAGCAGTTTGGGGGCTGGAGATACGCAGTATTTT.

This clonotype was counted at least ten times. The V call is TRBV6-1, the J call TRBJ2-2; 8 bases are a match to TRBD1. Losses at the gene ends were 5 bases for V and 4 bases for J; bases not matched to a gene: 6. CDR1 is MNHNS and CDR2 is SASEGT in the germline V gene. CDR3 length equals 15 residues. CDR3 DNA sequence: TGTGCCAGCAGTATACCAGGGGGCGGCACCGGGGAGCTGTTTTTT. It encodes CASSIPGGGTGELFF.

This clonotype was counted many times. The CDR3 coding sequence is TGTGCCAGCAGCTTGGGGTTTCGACTTCAGCCCCAGCATTTT. Translating it yields CASSLGFRLQPQHF. The rearrangement joins TRBV5-5 to TRBJ1-5; D ambiguous. The germline CDR1 and CDR2 sequences are SGHKS and YYEKEE (reference sequence). CDR3 length: 14 residues. Trimming took off 0 bases at V and 6 bases at J, with 10 bases between the two ends.

This clonotype has at least ten counts. The chain uses TRBV12-5 and TRBJ2-3, with TRBD2 identical over 10 bases. This CDR3 is 18 amino acids long. The germline V gene has CDR1 LGHNT and CDR2 FRNRAP. V lost 2 bases, J lost 3 bases, and 11 bases stayed unmatched. The CDR3: CASGLSAKLAGVTDTQYF. In DNA form, the CDR3 reads TGTGCTAGTGGTTTGTCTGCCAAGCTAGCGGGAGTTACAGATACGCAGTATTTT. The entire variable domain, with the rest obtained from reference TRBV12-5 and TRBJ2-3, is as follows: DARVTQTPRHKVTEMGQEVTMRCQPILGHNTVFWYRQTMMQGLELLAYFRNRAPLDDSGMPKDRFSAEMPDATLATLKIQPSEPRDSAVYFCASGLSAKLAGVTDTQYFGPGTRLTVL.

Only a few counts were recorded for this clonotype. This chain connects TRBV13 to TRBJ2-1; 8 bases are a match to TRBD2. CDR1 and CDR2 from the germline V gene are PRHDT and FYEKMQ (reference sequence). CDR3 size: 16 residues. J was trimmed by 1 base and V by 5 bases; bases with no gene match: 7. CDR3 bases: TGTGCCAGCAGCACGGAGCGGGAGACATCCTACAATGAGCAGTTCTTC. Protein product: CASSTERETSYNEQFF. Full variable domain (outside the CDR3, taken from reference TRBV13 and TRBJ2-1): AAGVIQSPRHLIKEKRETATLKCYPIPRHDTVYWYQQGPGQDPQFLISFYEKMQSDKGSIPDRFSAQQFSDYHSELNMSSLELGDSALYFCASSTERETSYNEQFFGPGTRLTVL.

This clonotype occurred many times. This chain uses TRBV6-1 with TRBJ1-2, with 9 positions matching TRBD1. Germline loops: CDR1 MNHNS, CDR2 SASEGT. The ends lost 6 bases at V and 7 bases at J; junction bases unmatched: 6. The CDR3 is 13 residues long. The CDR3 reads CASSPGQGLGYTF. In DNA form, the CDR3 reads TGTGCCAGCAGCCCCGGACAGGGGCTTGGCTACACCTTC.

This clonotype has at least ten counts. J is TRBJ1-1 and V is TRBV6-1, with no clear D. Trimming took 6 bases from V and 11 from J, leaving 19 bases between them. The CDR3 totals 13 residues. Germline lookup yields CDR1 MNHNS and CDR2 SASEGT. The CDR3 sequence: CASSRGRQSEAFF. The CDR3 DNA follows: TGTGCCAGCAGCAGAGGTCGTCAGTCGGAGGCTTTCTTT.

There are a few counts of this clonotype. The V call is TRBV7-3, the J call TRBJ1-2; TRBD1 matches at 10 bases. The germline V gene encodes CDR1 SGHTA and CDR2 FQGTGA. This CDR3 comprises 15 residues. V gave up 5 bases and J gave up 7 bases; unmatched junction bases: 10. This CDR3 is CASSPTTGTGVGYTF. The DNA of the CDR3 is TGTGCCAGCAGCCCTACTACCGGGACAGGGGTTGGCTACACCTTC.

There are many counts of this clonotype. The chain uses TRBV6-1 and TRBJ2-1, with TRBD1 matching 8 bases. V trimming: 8 bases; J trimming: 2 bases; junction bases outside the gene matches: 8. Germline V gene sequence: CDR1 MNHNS, CDR2 SASEGT. There are 15 residues in the CDR3. CDR3 DNA: TGTGCCAGCTCAGGGGGGACAGGAGCCTACAATGAGCAGTTCTTC. Amino acids: CASSGGTGAYNEQFF.

This clonotype was picked up many times. V is TRBV29-1 and J is TRBJ1-1; tentatively, D is TRBD1 (5 bases). Trimming took off 4 bases at V and 1 base at J, with 13 bases between the two ends. The germline V gene has CDR1 SQVTM and CDR2 ANQGSEA. The CDR3 sequence is 14 residues long. CDR3 sequence (DNA): TGCAGCGTTGTCCGCGGGGCGGAGAACACTGAAGCTTTCTTT. This translates into CSVVRGAENTEAFF.

This chain links TRBV29-1 with TRBJ2-3; no clear D gene. V was pared by 6 bases and J by 4 bases, with 8 bases between. Looked up from germline, CDR1 is SQVTM and CDR2 is ANQGSEA. The CDR3 length is 11 residues. The CDR3 DNA reads as TGCAGCGTACTCAACGCAGATACGCAGTATTTT. This codes for CSVLNADTQYF.

The gene calls are TRBV19 and TRBJ1-4; 8 nucleotides agree with TRBD1. The CDR3 is made up of 14 amino acids. Germline V lookup: CDR1 LNHDA, CDR2 SQIVND (reference sequence). Germline trimming cut 5 bases from V and 14 bases from J; bases unmatched to any gene: 13. The CDR3 region is CASSPSRDRTFLFF. For the CDR3, the DNA is TGTGCCAGTAGTCCCTCAAGGGACAGGACCTTTCTGTTTTTT.

This clonotype appeared many times. The CDR3 is CASSRQGSGEQYV. Written as DNA, the CDR3 is TGTGCCAGCAGTCGACAGGGAAGTGGGGAGCAGTACGTC. This chain uses TRBV12-3 or TRBV12-4 with TRBJ2-7, with TRBD1 matching 7 bases. The CDR3 loop spans 13 amino acids. The trim removed 5 bases at V and 7 bases at J, leaving 8 bases unmatched.

Many counts were recorded for this clonotype. At one end the junction does not follow the germline gene, possibly because of a read error. The V and J genes are TRBV20-1 and TRBJ1-2, with D unresolved. The CDR3 runs to 12 residues. CDR1 and CDR2 from the germline V gene are DFQATT and SNEGSKA (reference sequence). CDR3 DNA sequence: TGCAGTGCGACCCAAACGAACTATGGCTACACTTTC. Encoded protein: CSATQTNYGYTF.

V is TRBV28 and J is TRBJ1-5; D is undetermined. The CDR3 covers 12 residues. The V gene's germline CDR1 is MDHEN and CDR2 SYDVKM. The ends were cut back, 2 bases at V and 7 bases at J, with 6 bases in the middle. Written as DNA, the CDR3 is TGTGCCAGCAGTTTAGCCCGGCAGCCCCAGCATTTT. Its protein product is CASSLARQPQHF.

This clonotype turned up a few times. The chain has TRBV7-8 and TRBJ2-7; D assignment may be TRBD1 or TRBD2 (5 bases each). This CDR3 has 16 amino acids. In germline, CDR1 is SGHVS, CDR2 FQNEAQ. V was pared by 1 base and J by 2 bases, with 15 bases between. Written as DNA, the CDR3 is TGTGCCAGCAGCTTAGACCTTGTGGGGGAGACCTACGAGCAGTACGTC. Protein product: CASSLDLVGETYEQYV.

V and J are TRBV5-6 and TRBJ1-2; D might be TRBD1 (6 bases). Germline-derived CDR1 and CDR2 are SGHDT and YYEEEE. The CDR3 covers 13 residues. The V end lost 7 bases, the J end lost 0 bases, and 10 bases lay between the germline ends. This chain's CDR3 is CASADRPNYGYTF. CDR3 in DNA: TGTGCCAGCGCGGACAGACCTAACTATGGCTACACCTTC.

As to this clonotype: A clone one base away is much larger, so this may be a read error. The DNA for the CDR3 is TGTGTCTGGAGTGTGTCGGGGAGGACGGGTACGCAGTATTTT. It encodes CVWSVSGRTGTQYF. The chain links TRBV30 to TRBJ2-3; D may be TRBD2 (6 bases). The CDR3 contains 14 residues. Germline CDR1 is GTSNPN and CDR2 is SVGIG (reference sequence).

This clonotype has just a few counts. The chain has TRBV6-1 and TRBJ2-2, with a tentative D call TRBD2 (5 bases). The CDR3 has 15 residues. Deletions cut 7 bases from V and 3 bases from J, with 15 bases between. Germline-derived CDR1 and CDR2 are MNHNS and SASEGT. The CDR3 region has the DNA TGTGCCAGCACCGTCGCGGGTGGGGACACCGGGGAGCTGTTTTTT. Its translation: CASTVAGGDTGELFF.

This clonotype was detected many times. The CDR3 region has the DNA TGTGCCAGCAGTGACCTAGCTTTGGGTGGCAGCACTAACTATGGCTACACCTTC. As protein: CASSDLALGGSTNYGYTF. The chain carries TRBV6-1 and TRBJ1-2; no firm D call. V was pared by 3 bases and J by 0 bases, with 20 bases between. CDR1 and CDR2 (germline): MNHNS, SASEGT. The CDR3 is 18 amino acids.

V usage is TRBV4-1 and J usage is TRBJ2-7; D is uncertain. In germline, CDR1 is MGHRA, CDR2 YSYEKL. The CDR3 totals 14 residues. V gave up 3 bases and J gave up 1 base, with 10 bases separating them. The CDR3 region is CASSQGFSSYEQYV. DNA for the CDR3: TGCGCCAGCAGCCAGGGGTTTTCGTCCTACGAGCAGTACGTC.